The TCR beta chain under discussion was sequenced for a study of regulatory T cells in long-lasting Graves disease. Described time point: persistent/refractory GD, antithyroid drugs over 5 years with positive TRAb. PBMC-extracted RNA yielded the TCR library. CDR3 length: 14 residues. CDR1 DFQATT and CDR2 SNEGSKA come from the germline V gene (reference sequence). V shed 5 bases, J shed 0 bases, and the junction held 6 bases outside the gene matches. Construction of TCR beta libraries relied on iRepertoire HTBI primers and on Arm-PCR targeting CDR3 regions. Per the original data handling: Detected in the samples were over 55 TRBV and 14 to 15 TRBJ segments. Each CDR3 protein is one row after TCRdb ran MiXCR on the multiplex PCR reads. TCRdb, rather than the study authors, made the V and J calls. The table records about 470,000 distinct CDR3 sequences, around 21% of them present only once.

The chain is built from TRBV20-1 and TRBJ2-5; 7 bases align to TRBD2. Sequenced here: peripheral blood mononuclear cells (PBMCs), sampled when the disease was refractory, from a patient treated with antithyroid drugs. The clonotype was recovered from a female donor with Graves disease. The chain's CDR3 is CSAVTSKYQETQYF. CDR3 nucleotide sequence: TGCAGTGCTGTGACTAGCAAGTACCAAGAGACCCAGTACTTC.